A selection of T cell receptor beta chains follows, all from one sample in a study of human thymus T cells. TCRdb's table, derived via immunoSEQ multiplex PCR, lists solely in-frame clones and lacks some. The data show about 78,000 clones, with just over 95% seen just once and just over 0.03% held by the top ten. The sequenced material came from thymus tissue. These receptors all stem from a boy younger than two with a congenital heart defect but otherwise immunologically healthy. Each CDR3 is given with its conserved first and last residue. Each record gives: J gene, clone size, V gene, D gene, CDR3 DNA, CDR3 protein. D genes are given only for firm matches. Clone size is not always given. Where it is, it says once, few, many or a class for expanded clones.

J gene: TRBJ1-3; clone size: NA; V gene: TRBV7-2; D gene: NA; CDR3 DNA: TGTGCCAGCAGCCGTGAACGGAGCTCTGGAAACACCATATATTTT; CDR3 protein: CASSRERSSGNTIYF
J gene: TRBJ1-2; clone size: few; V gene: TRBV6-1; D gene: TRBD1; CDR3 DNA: TGTGCCAGCAGTGACTTCAGGGGGAACGACTATGGCTACACCTTC; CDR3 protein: CASSDFRGNDYGYTF
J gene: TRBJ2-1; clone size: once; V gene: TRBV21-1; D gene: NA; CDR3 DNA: TGTGCCAGCAGCACCACTAGTCGGACCTACAATGAGCAGTTCTTC; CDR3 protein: CASSTTSRTYNEQFF
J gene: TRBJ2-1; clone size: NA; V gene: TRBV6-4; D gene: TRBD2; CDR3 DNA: TGTGCCAGCAGCGGGGGCTTAGCGGGGAGGGGGAATGAGCAGTTCTTC; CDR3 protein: CASSGGLAGRGNEQFF
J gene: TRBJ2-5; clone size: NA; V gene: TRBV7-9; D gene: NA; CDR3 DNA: TGTGCCAGCAGCCCTTCACCTACTAGCATGGGAGAGACCCAGTACTTC; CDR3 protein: CASSPSPTSMGETQYF
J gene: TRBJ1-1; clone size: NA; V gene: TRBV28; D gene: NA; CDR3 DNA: TGTGCCAGCAGTCACCCCAGGGCTGACACTGAAGCTTTCTTT; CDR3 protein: CASSHPRADTEAFF
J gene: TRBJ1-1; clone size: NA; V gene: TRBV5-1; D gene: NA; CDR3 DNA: TGCGCCAGCAGCTCCGGGCCTCCGAACACTGAAGCTTTCTTT; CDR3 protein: CASSSGPPNTEAFF
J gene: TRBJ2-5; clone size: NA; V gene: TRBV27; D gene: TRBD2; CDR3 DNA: TGTGCCAGCAGTTCGTGGAGCGGGAGGACCCAAGAGACCCAGTACTTC; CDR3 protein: CASSSWSGRTQETQYF
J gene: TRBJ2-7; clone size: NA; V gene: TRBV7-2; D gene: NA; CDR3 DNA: TGTGCCAGCAGCTTAGCGGATACAGGGATCTCCTACGAGCAGTACTTC; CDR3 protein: CASSLADTGISYEQYF
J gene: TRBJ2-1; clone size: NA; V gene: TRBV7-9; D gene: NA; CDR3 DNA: TGTGCCAGCAGCTTAGTAAGGCGGATCTACAATGAGCAGTTCTTC; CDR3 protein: CASSLVRRIYNEQFF
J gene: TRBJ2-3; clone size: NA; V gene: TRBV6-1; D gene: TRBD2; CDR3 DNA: TGTGCCAGCAGTGAAGGGGAGCGGGGGGGCAGGAGAACCTTCACAGATACGCAGTATTTT; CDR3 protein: CASSEGERGGRRTFTDTQYF
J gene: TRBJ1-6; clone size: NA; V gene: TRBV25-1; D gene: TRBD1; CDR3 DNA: TGTGCCAGCAGGTCCGGGACAGTTCATTCACCCCTCCACTTT; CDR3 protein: CASRSGTVHSPLHF
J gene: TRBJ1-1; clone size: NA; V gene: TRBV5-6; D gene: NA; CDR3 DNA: TGTGCCAGCAGCGGCGAGGGGGAGAACACTGAAGCTTTCTTT; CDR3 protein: CASSGEGENTEAFF
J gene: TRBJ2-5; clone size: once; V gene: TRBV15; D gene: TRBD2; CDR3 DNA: TGTGCCACCAGCAGCCTCCGGGCGGGAGGACAAGAGACCCAGTACTTC; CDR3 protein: CATSSLRAGGQETQYF
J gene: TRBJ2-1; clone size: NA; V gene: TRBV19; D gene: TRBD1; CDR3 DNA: TGTGCCACCCAGCCGGGACAGGGGATTTACAATGAGCAGTTCTTC; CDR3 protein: CATQPGQGIYNEQFF
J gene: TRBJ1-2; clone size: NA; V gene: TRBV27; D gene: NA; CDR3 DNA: TGTGCCAGCAGTTTTAGTTACCCCCGGGGGGATGGCTACACCTTC; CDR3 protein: CASSFSYPRGDGYTF
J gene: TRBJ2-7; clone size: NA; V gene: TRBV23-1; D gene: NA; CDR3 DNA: TGCGCCAGCAGTCAAGGGGTGCTTTGTTTGGGCTACCTATCCTCCTACGAGCAGTACTTC; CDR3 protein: CASSQGVLCLGYLSSYEQYF
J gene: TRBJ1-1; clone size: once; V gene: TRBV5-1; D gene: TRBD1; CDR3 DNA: TGCGCCAGCAGCTCGCCCCTCACAGGGGGGGACACTGAAGCTTTCTTT; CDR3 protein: CASSSPLTGGDTEAFF
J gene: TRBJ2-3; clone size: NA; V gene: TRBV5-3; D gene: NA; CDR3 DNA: TGTGCCAGAAGCTTGGGACAGGGCACAGATACGCAGTATTTT; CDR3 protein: CARSLGQGTDTQYF
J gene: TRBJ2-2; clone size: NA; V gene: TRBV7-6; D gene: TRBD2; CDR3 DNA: TGTGCCAGCGGCTCTAGCGGGAGCCCCACCGGGGAGCTGTTTTTT; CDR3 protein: CASGSSGSPTGELFF
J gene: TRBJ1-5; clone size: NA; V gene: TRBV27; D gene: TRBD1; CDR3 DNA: TGTGCCAGCAGTGGGCACAGGGGGAATCAGCCCCAGCATTTT; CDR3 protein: CASSGHRGNQPQHF
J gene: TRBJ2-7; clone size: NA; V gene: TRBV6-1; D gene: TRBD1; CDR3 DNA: TGTGCCACCCCCCGGGACAGGGATCCCTACGAGCAGTACTTC; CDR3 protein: CATPRDRDPYEQYF
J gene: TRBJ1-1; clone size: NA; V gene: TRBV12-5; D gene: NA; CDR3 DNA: TGTGCTAGTGGCAGGATCCGGGGAGGGAACACTGAAGCTTTCTTT; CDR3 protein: CASGRIRGGNTEAFF
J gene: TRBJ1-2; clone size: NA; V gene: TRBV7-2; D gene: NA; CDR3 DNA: TGTGCCAGCAGCTCCGGGTGGCGGGGGAAAAACTATGGCTACACCTTC; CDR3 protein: CASSSGWRGKNYGYTF
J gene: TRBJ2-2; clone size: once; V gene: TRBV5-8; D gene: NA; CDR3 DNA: TGTGCCAGCAGCTCCACGGGACAGAACACCGGGGAGCTGTTTTTT; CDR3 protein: CASSSTGQNTGELFF
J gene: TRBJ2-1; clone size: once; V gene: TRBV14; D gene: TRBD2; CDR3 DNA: TGTGCCAGCAGCCAAGTGGGGGGGTACAATGAGCAGTTCTTC; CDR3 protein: CASSQVGGYNEQFF
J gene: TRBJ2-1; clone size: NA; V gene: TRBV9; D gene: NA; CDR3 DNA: TGTGCCAGCAGCGCCCCGCTCCTCGGCTACAATGAGCAGTTCTTC; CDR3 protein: CASSAPLLGYNEQFF